This paragraph covers one T cell receptor beta chain sequence. From blood CD8+ and CD4+ T cells, the TCR beta chain was sequenced. Both CD4+ and CD8+ T cells were negatively isolated, and TEMRA cells underwent FACS enrichment. The data were obtained in a study of CD8 T cells in Susac syndrome. Background on the study: When their blood was taken, the Susac syndrome patients had either not yet had any therapy, were taking corticosteroids, or were taking intravenous immunoglobulin alone.

After extraction with the RNeasy kit, roughly 0.45 to 1 ug of the RNA was reverse transcribed using random hexamers. The amplification used immunoSEQ multiplex PCR on TCR beta CDR3; it spanned 54 Vbeta and 13 Jbeta. TCRdb recomputed calls from the immunoSEQ multiplex PCR reads with MiXCR, one row per CDR3 protein. The repertoire holds approximately 210,000 distinct CDR3 sequences, with less than 95% as singletons. This sequence originates from a human donor with Susac syndrome. Sequencing was performed on CD4+ T cells from PBMCs.

CDR3 in amino acids: CASSVRQTSGGTDTQYF. CDR3 in DNA: TGTGCCAGCTCCGTACGCCAGACTAGCGGGGGCACAGATACGCAGTATTTT. The chain carries TRBV18 and TRBJ2-3, with 11 nucleotides matching TRBD2. The CDR3 totals 17 residues. From germline, CDR1 is KGHSH and CDR2 LQKENI. J lost 1 base, V lost 6 bases, and 9 bases had no gene match.